These 5 T cell receptor beta chains came from one sample sequenced in a study of control samples from healthy donors and cancer patients. TCRdb's copy holds only in-frame clones and misses some; the assay was immunoSEQ multiplex PCR. This sample has around 45,000 clones; just over 70% occur once, and the top ten carry roughly 15%. Sequenced input: formalin-fixed, paraffin-embedded tissue. These receptors all come from a male donor with melanoma.

This chain uses TRBV11-2 with TRBJ2-7, with 7 positions matching TRBD1. The ends lost 1 base at V and 0 bases at J; junction bases unmatched: 6. The CDR3 runs to 16 residues. CDR1 and CDR2 (germline): SGHAT, FQNNGV. CDR3: CASSLARGRPSYEQYF. The CDR3 nucleotides are TGTGCCAGCAGCTTAGCGAGGGGGCGCCCCTCCTACGAGCAGTACTTC.

Regarding this clone: Other nucleotide sequences in the sample specify the same CDR3. This chain links TRBV2 with TRBJ2-4; possibly TRBD2 for D (6 bases). The CDR3 runs 13 residues. The germline V gene has CDR1 SNHLY and CDR2 FYNNEI. Between the trimmed V and J ends, which lost 6 bases and 3 bases, there was a span of 9 bases. The CDR3 DNA reads TGTGCCAGCAGCGAGACTAGCAAAAACATTCAGTACTTC. This gives the protein CASSETSKNIQYF.

This rearrangement joins TRBV2 to TRBJ2-2; D possibly corresponds to TRBD2 (6 bases). CDR1 and CDR2 (germline): SNHLY, FYNNEI. The germline V and J ends were trimmed by 4 bases and 1 base, with 10 bases remaining between them. This CDR3 has 15 residues. The CDR3 nucleotides read TGTGCCAGCAGTGTAGCGGAGCTGAACACCGGGGAGCTGTTTTTT. Its translation: CASSVAELNTGELFF.

The V call is TRBV6-2 or TRBV6-3, the J call TRBJ1-2, with 8 bases aligning to TRBD1. Looked up from germline, CDR1 is MNHEY and CDR2 is SVGEGT. The CDR3 is 12 residues long. J gave up 8 bases and V 6 bases, and 5 bases lay outside the gene matches. The CDR3 region is CASSTGGRGYTF. CDR3 sequence (DNA): TGTGCCAGCAGCACAGGGGGACGGGGCTACACCTTC.

V usage is TRBV10-3 and J usage is TRBJ2-7, with D tentatively TRBD2 (6 bases). This CDR3 is 15 amino acids long. V lost 4 bases and J 0 bases, leaving 13 bases between the germline ends. Germline loops: CDR1 ENHRY, CDR2 SYGVKD. In DNA, the CDR3 is TGTGCCATCAGTGTTGAGCTGCGGGGCTCCTACGAGCAGTACTTC. This sequence encodes CAISVELRGSYEQYF.